A selection of T cell receptor beta chains follows, all from one sample in a study of control samples from healthy donors and cancer patients. The repertoire was sequenced with immunoSEQ multiplex PCR; TCRdb's copy has only in-frame clones and lacks some. This sample has some 150,000 clones, with about 90% found just once. The specimen was blood. The source is a man aged 18 to 30 in good health. CDR3s include the opening cysteine and the closing phenylalanine or tryptophan. Fields, in order: D gene, clone size, J gene, V gene, CDR3 protein, CDR3 DNA. D genes are given only for firm matches. Size is stated for part of the rows, as once, few or many counts, or as a class when the clone is expanded.

TRBD1,NA,TRBJ1-2,TRBV18,CASSRQGTRYGYTF,TGTGCCAGCTCTAGACAGGGGACGCGCTATGGCTACACCTTC
NA,once,TRBJ1-2,TRBV2,CASKFGRDATGYTF,TGTGCCAGCAAATTCGGCCGGGACGCCACTGGCTACACCTTC
NA,NA,TRBJ1-3,TRBV7-2,CASSLLGNTIYF,TGTGCCAGCAGCTTATTGGGAAACACCATATATTTT
TRBD2,NA,TRBJ2-1,TRBV6-4,CASSTTGTSGFNEQFF,TGTGCCAGCAGTACTACCGGGACTAGCGGATTCAATGAGCAGTTCTTC
TRBD1,NA,TRBJ2-3,TRBV11-2,CASSPGQSTDTQYF,TGTGCCAGCAGCCCGGGACAGAGCACAGATACGCAGTATTTT
TRBD2,NA,TRBJ2-3,TRBV19,CASSGLAGGLGPDTQYF,TGTGCCAGTAGCGGACTAGCGGGGGGGCTTGGACCAGATACGCAGTATTTT
TRBD1,NA,TRBJ1-2,TRBV4-3,CASSRQTGGGYTF,TGCGCCAGCAGCCGCCAGACAGGGGGTGGCTACACCTTC
NA,NA,TRBJ2-1,TRBV10-3,CAISESKGERQFF,TGTGCCATCAGTGAGTCGAAAGGGGAGAGGCAGTTCTTC
NA,NA,TRBJ2-6,TRBV5-1,CASSLGRASSGANVLTF,TGCGCCAGCAGCTTGGGCCGGGCTAGCTCTGGGGCCAACGTCCTGACTTTC
NA,NA,TRBJ2-7,TRBV5-1,CASSLEGNSYEQYF,TGCGCCAGCAGCTTGGAAGGGAACTCCTACGAGCAGTACTTC
TRBD2,NA,TRBJ2-7,TRBV29-1,CSVTSDYEQYF,TGCAGCGTCACTAGCGATTACGAGCAGTACTTC
TRBD1,NA,TRBJ2-3,TRBV7-3,CASRAGQGLTDTQYF,TGTGCCAGCAGAGCGGGACAGGGCCTCACAGATACGCAGTATTTT
TRBD2,NA,TRBJ2-1,TRBV4-3,CASSPGTSLLDEQFF,TGCGCCAGCAGCCCAGGGACTAGCCTGCTCGATGAGCAGTTCTTC
TRBD2,NA,TRBJ2-3,TRBV15,CATSRGEGSPDTQYF,TGTGCCACCAGCAGAGGGGAGGGAAGCCCAGATACGCAGTATTTT
NA,NA,TRBJ2-7,TRBV2,CASSSDRSYEQYF,TGTGCCAGCAGCTCCGACAGATCCTACGAGCAGTACTTC
NA,NA,TRBJ2-7,TRBV12-1,CASSFLGGVSGGLSSYEQYF,TGTGCCAGCAGCTTTTTGGGCGGCGTTAGCGGGGGCCTTAGCTCCTACGAGCAGTACTTC
NA,NA,TRBJ1-6,TRBV6-5,CASSRGTGYNSPLHF,TGTGCCAGCAGTAGGGGGACGGGATATAATTCACCCCTCCACTTT
TRBD1,NA,TRBJ2-1,TRBV5-1,CASSLGQGAYNEQFF,TGCGCCAGCAGCTTGGGACAGGGTGCCTACAATGAGCAGTTCTTC
TRBD2,NA,TRBJ2-3,TRBV15,CATSRKAGSTDTQYF,TGTGCCACCAGCAGAAAAGCGGGAAGCACAGATACGCAGTATTTT
NA,NA,TRBJ1-2,TRBV9,CASSVGQSYGYTF,TGTGCCAGCAGCGTAGGGCAGAGCTATGGCTACACCTTC
NA,few,TRBJ1-2,TRBV21-1,CASNQTGENGYTF,TGTGCCAGCAACCAGACAGGGGAGAATGGCTACACCTTC
TRBD1,NA,TRBJ1-2,TRBV7-9,CASSLTGTGGGYTF,TGTGCCAGCAGCCTTACGGGGACAGGGGGAGGCTACACCTTC
NA,NA,TRBJ1-3,TRBV9,CASSYRELSGNTIYF,TGTGCCAGCAGCTACCGGGAACTCTCTGGAAACACCATATATTTT
TRBD1,NA,TRBJ2-2,TRBV9,CASSVETRTGPNTGELFF,TGTGCCAGCAGCGTAGAGACCCGGACAGGACCGAACACCGGGGAGCTGTTTTTT
NA,NA,TRBJ2-1,TRBV7-9,CASSLGTNEQFF,TGTGCCAGCAGCTTAGGGACCAATGAGCAGTTCTTC
NA,NA,TRBJ1-5,TRBV4-3,CASSQLGQNQPQHF,TGCGCCAGCAGCCAGCTCGGACAGAATCAGCCCCAGCATTTT
NA,NA,TRBJ1-5,TRBV27,CASSLSRRNQPQHF,TGTGCCAGCAGTTTATCGAGGAGAAATCAGCCCCAGCATTTT
NA,NA,TRBJ1-2,TRBV19,CASSIDNGGPTDGYTF,TGTGCCAGTAGTATAGATAACGGGGGACCCACGGATGGCTACACCTTC
NA,NA,TRBJ2-3,TRBV9,CASSWGGTDTQYF,TGTGCCAGCAGCTGGGGGGGCACAGATACGCAGTATTTT
TRBD2,NA,TRBJ2-1,TRBV18,CASSPPGERGARNEQFF,TGTGCCAGCTCACCACCGGGGGAGCGGGGGGCACGGAATGAGCAGTTCTTC
TRBD1,NA,TRBJ1-5,TRBV7-2,CASSYRQGTLPQHF,TGTGCCAGCAGCTACCGACAGGGGACCTTGCCCCAGCATTTT
NA,NA,TRBJ2-1,TRBV5-4,CASSPEVAGWNEQFF,TGTGCCAGCAGCCCCGAGGTAGCCGGATGGAATGAGCAGTTCTTC
NA,NA,TRBJ2-7,TRBV29-1,CSVEDHGAYEQYF,TGCAGCGTTGAAGACCACGGTGCCTACGAGCAGTACTTC
NA,NA,TRBJ2-5,TRBV7-8,CASSLVSPIGNRGTQYF,TGTGCCAGCAGCTTAGTGTCTCCGATCGGAAATCGTGGGACCCAGTACTTC
NA,NA,TRBJ1-5,TRBV6-2/TRBV6-3,CASSLGGIIQPQHF,TGTGCCAGCAGCCTGGGGGGGATCATCCAGCCCCAGCATTTT
TRBD2,NA,TRBJ2-3,TRBV5-1,CASSSKRLAGGITDTQYF,TGCGCCAGCAGCTCTAAGAGACTAGCGGGGGGCATCACAGATACGCAGTATTTT
TRBD1,NA,TRBJ2-7,TRBV2,CASTPKWDSLYEQYF,TGTGCCAGCACCCCAAAGTGGGACAGCCTCTACGAGCAGTACTTC
NA,NA,TRBJ1-1,TRBV14,CASSSREHTEAFF,TGTGCCAGCAGCTCTCGGGAGCACACTGAAGCTTTCTTT
NA,NA,TRBJ2-5,TRBV20-1,CSALRAETQYF,TGCAGTGCTCTAAGAGCAGAGACCCAGTACTTC
NA,NA,TRBJ2-3,TRBV19,CASSIDYTDTQYF,TGTGCCAGTAGTATAGACTACACAGATACGCAGTATTTT
NA,NA,TRBJ1-3,TRBV18,CASSGGSSGNTIYF,TGTGCCAGCTCAGGGGGCTCCTCTGGAAACACCATATATTTT
NA,few,TRBJ2-3,TRBV19,CASSIGPSETDTQYF,TGTGCCAGTAGTATTGGGCCTAGCGAGACAGATACGCAGTATTTT
NA,once,TRBJ1-6,TRBV12-3/TRBV12-4,CASGVSTPLHF,TGTGCCAGCGGTGTATCGACACCCCTCCACTTT
TRBD1,few,TRBJ2-5,TRBV29-1,CSVASGGARETQYF,TGCAGCGTGGCATCAGGGGGCGCGAGGGAGACCCAGTACTTC
NA,NA,TRBJ2-2,TRBV4-3,CASSQEMGRYTGELFF,TGCGCCAGCAGCCAAGAAATGGGGAGATACACCGGGGAGCTGTTTTTT
TRBD1,NA,TRBJ1-1,TRBV19,CASSIPGGVTEAFF,TGTGCCAGTAGTATACCAGGGGGCGTGACTGAAGCTTTCTTT
NA,NA,TRBJ2-7,TRBV19,CASSPSGNWYEQYF,TGTGCCAGTAGTCCATCAGGGAATTGGTACGAGCAGTACTTC
NA,once,TRBJ2-5,TRBV5-1,CASSLAADQETQYF,TGCGCCAGCAGCTTGGCGGCGGACCAAGAGACCCAGTACTTC
NA,NA,TRBJ1-3,TRBV7-9,CASSLADGTIYF,TGTGCCAGCAGCTTAGCGGACGGCACCATATATTTT
NA,NA,TRBJ2-7,TRBV21-1,CASSKGHHIGGSYEQYF,TGTGCCAGCAGCAAAGGACACCACATTGGAGGGTCCTACGAGCAGTACTTC
TRBD1,NA,TRBJ2-2,TRBV11-1,CASSLMGQGVTGELFF,TGTGCCAGCAGCTTAATGGGACAGGGCGTCACCGGGGAGCTGTTTTTT
NA,once,TRBJ1-2,TRBV4-3,CASSQDKGLYGYTF,TGCGCCAGCAGCCAAGATAAGGGTTTGTATGGCTACACCTTC
NA,NA,TRBJ1-1,TRBV3-1/TRBV3-2,CASKQGLDTEAFF,TGTGCCAGCAAGCAGGGGCTGGACACTGAAGCTTTCTTT
NA,NA,TRBJ1-5,TRBV7-9,CASSLSNGDQPQHF,TGTGCCAGCAGTTTATCCAATGGTGATCAGCCCCAGCATTTT
TRBD1,NA,TRBJ1-5,TRBV30,CAWSSGGGNQPQHF,TGTGCCTGGAGTTCAGGGGGTGGCAATCAGCCCCAGCATTTT
TRBD2,NA,TRBJ2-2,TRBV7-2,CASSFEWRGGSGELFF,TGTGCCAGCAGCTTCGAGTGGCGGGGGGGTAGCGGGGAGCTGTTTTTT
TRBD1,few,TRBJ1-5,TRBV19,CASSTGTGSYQPQHF,TGTGCCAGTAGTACCGGGACAGGGAGTTATCAGCCCCAGCATTTT
TRBD1,NA,TRBJ1-2,TRBV28,CASRGQGAKYGYTF,TGTGCCAGCAGGGGACAGGGGGCAAAATATGGCTACACCTTC
TRBD1,NA,TRBJ1-5,TRBV5-5,CASSPTGGGSQPQHF,TGTGCCAGCAGCCCTACAGGGGGCGGGAGTCAGCCCCAGCATTTT